Each of the 19 T cell receptor beta chains below was sequenced from the same sample in a study of human T cells and chemical hapten exposure. Time point in this sample: pre-sensitization, week 0. Indicated treatment: therapeutic diphenylcyclopropenone sensitization with weekly scalp DPC. One entry per CDR3 protein results from TCRdb running MiXCR on the RACE reads. The sample records fewer than 70,000 distinct CDR3 sequences, over 9.5% being singletons. The sequencing used whole blood, collected in connection with sensitization to the hapten diphenylcyclopropenone (DPC). These receptors were collected from a woman between 45 and 65 years old with alopecia areata. Some clones in this sample may be carry-over from other donors' samples.

This clonotype was observed at least ten times. The chain carries TRBV7-9 and TRBJ2-2, with TRBD1 identical over 9 bases. The ends lost 7 bases at V and 5 bases at J; junction bases unmatched: 8. From germline, CDR1 is SEHNR and CDR2 FQNEAQ (reference sequence). The CDR3 is 15 amino acids. Here the CDR3 DNA reads TGTGCCAGCAACACGGGACAGGGCGTAACCGGGGAGCTGTTTTTT. Amino acids: CASNTGQGVTGELFF.

Notes on this clonotype: This could be a read error, since a much larger clone is one nucleotide away. The CDR3 sequence: CAISPFGGNTIYF. CDR3 nucleotides: TGTGCCATCAGCCCCTTTGGGGGAAACACCATATATTTT. The rearrangement uses TRBV12-3 or TRBV12-4 and TRBJ1-3; D remains ambiguous. Trimming stripped 10 bases from V and 4 bases from J, with 14 bases between. CDR3 length equals 13 residues.

This sequence joins TRBV4-2 and TRBJ1-3, with D perhaps matching TRBD1 (5 bases). The CDR3 is made up of 16 amino acids. The germline gives CDR1 LGHNA, CDR2 YNFKEQ. The V and J ends lost 4 bases and 3 bases respectively, with 16 bases between them. The CDR3 nucleotides read TGTGCCAGCAGCCTCGGGGCTGCTGTAAATGGAAACACCATATATTTT. It codes for CASSLGAAVNGNTIYF.

The V gene is TRBV5-5, the J gene TRBJ2-2, with TRBD1 identical over 9 bases. The CDR3 sequence is 17 residues long. The germline gives CDR1 SGHKS, CDR2 YYEKEE (reference sequence). After removal of 5 bases from V and 6 bases from J, the junction contained 14 bases not matched to a gene. The CDR3 region has the DNA TGTGCCAGCAGATCGGGACAGGGTTTACCCAAAGCCGGGGAGCTGTTTTTT. Translating gives CASRSGQGLPKAGELFF.

The rearrangement links TRBV12-3 or TRBV12-4 to TRBJ1-5; 12 bases fit TRBD1. This CDR3 has 15 amino acids. V was clipped by 5 bases and J by 7 bases; unmatched bases: 6. Here the CDR3 DNA reads TGTGCCAGCAGTCAGGGACAGGGGGCTGGCCAGCCCCAGCATTTT. It translates to CASSQGQGAGQPQHF.

This clonotype showed up many times. This chain joins TRBV20-1 and TRBJ2-5, with 7 positions matching TRBD2. J lost 4 bases, V lost 6 bases, and 14 bases had no gene match. The CDR3 is made up of 15 amino acids. The germline V gene encodes CDR1 DFQATT and CDR2 SNEGSKA (reference sequence). CDR3 nucleotides: TGCAGTGCCGCAAGGAGCGGGGCAACGTCAGAGACCCAGTACTTC. The encoded protein is CSAARSGATSETQYF.

This clonotype was recorded many times. CDR3 coding DNA: TGTGCCACGAGCGAGACCCAGTACTTC. This translates into CATSETQYF. The J gene is TRBJ2-5, the V gene TRBV7-9; D ambiguous. V lost 10 bases and J lost 5, with 5 bases in between. Germline CDR1 SEHNR, CDR2 FQNEAQ (reference sequence). CDR3 length: 9 residues.

V and J are TRBV5-4 and TRBJ1-1; TRBD1 aligns across 8 bases. V gave up 5 bases and J gave up 5 bases; unmatched junction bases: 14. The CDR3 sequence is 16 residues long. Germline loops: CDR1 SGHNT, CDR2 YYREEE (reference sequence). DNA for the CDR3: TGTGCCAGCAGTCTGGACAGGGCGCGCAAGGGGACTGAAGCTTTCTTT. Its protein is CASSLDRARKGTEAFF.

V gene TRBV9 combines with J gene TRBJ1-1; D perhaps matches TRBD1 (5 bases). Germline V CDR1 and CDR2: SGDLS, YYNGEE. The CDR3 sequence is 14 residues long. Trimming left V 4 bases short and J 6 bases short, with 16 bases between. In nucleotides, the CDR3 is TGTGCCAGCAGCCGGGGGTTTAGTAGCGCTGAAGCTTTCTTT. Its protein is CASSRGFSSAEAFF.

There are a few counts of this clonotype. V is TRBV27 and J is TRBJ2-7; 10 bases line up with TRBD1. Per germline, CDR1 MNHEY and CDR2 SMNVEV (reference sequence). The V segment lost 2 bases and the J segment 8 bases; nucleotides outside the gene matches: 3. This CDR3 has 13 amino acids. This CDR3 reads CASSLDRGHKQYF. The CDR3 coding sequence is TGTGCCAGCAGTTTAGACAGGGGGCATAAGCAGTACTTC.

This clonotype was observed at least ten times. This rearrangement joins TRBV12-3 or TRBV12-4 to TRBJ1-3, with a weak D call TRBD1 (5 bases). The CDR3 contains 16 residues. The ends were cut back, 4 bases at V and 0 bases at J, with 13 bases in the middle. Here the CDR3 reads CASSSRDSSSGNTIYF. The CDR3 DNA reads as TGTGCCAGCAGTTCCCGGGACTCATCCTCTGGAAACACCATATATTTT.

CDR3 coding DNA: TGCAGTGCTTTGGACAGGAATAGCAATCAGCCCCAGCATTTT. It codes for CSALDRNSNQPQHF. The chain recombines TRBV20-1 with TRBJ1-5; 7 bases map to TRBD1. Germline V gene data show CDR1 as DFQATT and CDR2 as SNEGSKA (reference sequence). V shed 5 bases and J 0 bases; nucleotides not matched to a gene: 4. The CDR3 loop spans 14 amino acids.

This clonotype was counted many times. This chain uses TRBV5-4 with TRBJ1-4; 8 bases line up with TRBD1. V trimming: 3 bases; J trimming: 5 bases; junction bases outside the gene matches: 6. The V gene's germline CDR1 is SGHNT and CDR2 YYREEE (reference sequence). This CDR3 is 15 amino acids long. CDR3 bases: TGTGCCAGCAGCTCCCCCGGGACAGGAAATGAAAAACTGTTTTTT. Its translation is CASSSPGTGNEKLFF.

V is TRBV2 and J is TRBJ2-3; D not resolved. Trimming took off 4 bases at V and 10 bases at J, with 9 bases between the two ends. The CDR3 consists of 11 residues. CDR1 is SNHLY, CDR2 FYNNEI, per germline. The CDR3 nucleotides are TGTGCCAGCAGTGGTAAGGTTCCGCAGTATTTT. Protein: CASSGKVPQYF.

By sample share, this clonotype is medium-sized (0.01 to 0.1%). The chain couples TRBV29-1 to TRBJ2-1; the D gene is possibly TRBD2 (5 bases). V dropped 6 bases and J dropped 5 bases, with 23 bases sitting between them. This CDR3 has 16 residues. The germline V gene has CDR1 SQVTM and CDR2 ANQGSEA. The CDR3 region is CSVTPSYGVLNNEQFF. The CDR3 DNA sequence: TGCAGCGTAACCCCCTCGTACGGGGTATTGAACAATGAGCAGTTCTTC.

V is TRBV7-3 and J is TRBJ2-5, with TRBD2 matching over 7 bases. The CDR3 is 14 residues long. V trimming: 5 bases; J trimming: 5 bases; junction bases outside the gene matches: 8. Per germline, CDR1 SGHTA and CDR2 FQGTGA. CDR3 bases: TGTGCCAGCAGCCCAGGCGGGAGCCTTGAGACCCAGTACTTC. Its protein is CASSPGGSLETQYF.

The rearrangement uses TRBV6-5 and TRBJ1-5; TRBD1 might be the D (6 bases). V was shortened by 4 bases and J by 4 bases, with 14 bases between the two germline ends. Germline CDR1 MNHEY, CDR2 SVGAGI. CDR3 size: 15 residues. The CDR3 loop is CASSSGGGGNQPQHF. CDR3 bases: TGTGCCAGCAGTTCCGGAGGGGGGGGGAATCAGCCCCAGCATTTT.

This clonotype was seen only a few times. The chain links TRBV29-1 to TRBJ2-1; D perhaps matches TRBD1 (5 bases). Trimming pared 3 bases from V and 0 bases from J, leaving 12 bases between. Germline values: CDR1 SQVTM, CDR2 ANQGSEA. The CDR3 spans 15 residues. CDR3 sequence reads: CSVDRQSSSYNEQFF. CDR3 DNA: TGCAGCGTTGATCGACAGTCGAGCTCCTACAATGAGCAGTTCTTC.

In its sample, this clonotype was seen a few times. In DNA, the CDR3 is TGTGCCAGTAAATTAGCGGGTGCTAGCACAGATACGCAGTATTTT. Protein sequence: CASKLAGASTDTQYF. This rearrangement joins TRBV3-1 to TRBJ2-3; TRBD2 matches 7 bases. V lost 9 bases, J lost 0 bases, and 9 bases stayed unmatched. CDR1 is LGHDT and CDR2 is YNNKEL in the germline V gene (reference sequence). There are 15 residues in the CDR3.